Included here is one TCR beta chain sequence, with context. These data belong to a study of shared clonotypes between healthy human individuals. Naive CD8 cells, CD45RO-negative and positively selected for CCR7, excluded terminally differentiated effector memory CD45RA+ cells. The V and J ends lost 4 bases and 0 bases respectively, with 10 bases between them. The CDR3 consists of 13 residues. CDR1 is SQVTM, CDR2 ANQGSEA, per germline. Profiled with immunoSEQ multiplex PCR; TCRdb holds only in-frame clones, not every one. The sample holds more than 550,000 clones, under 95% seen once. The clonotype originates from a man in his thirties or forties in good health. The chain recombines TRBV29-1 with TRBJ2-7, with D possibly TRBD1 on 5 matching bases. Sequencing used naive CD8+ T cells sorted from blood. For the CDR3, the DNA is TGCAGCGTTGTTTGGCAGGGCTCCTACGAGCAGTACTTC. Translating it yields CSVVWQGSYEQYF.